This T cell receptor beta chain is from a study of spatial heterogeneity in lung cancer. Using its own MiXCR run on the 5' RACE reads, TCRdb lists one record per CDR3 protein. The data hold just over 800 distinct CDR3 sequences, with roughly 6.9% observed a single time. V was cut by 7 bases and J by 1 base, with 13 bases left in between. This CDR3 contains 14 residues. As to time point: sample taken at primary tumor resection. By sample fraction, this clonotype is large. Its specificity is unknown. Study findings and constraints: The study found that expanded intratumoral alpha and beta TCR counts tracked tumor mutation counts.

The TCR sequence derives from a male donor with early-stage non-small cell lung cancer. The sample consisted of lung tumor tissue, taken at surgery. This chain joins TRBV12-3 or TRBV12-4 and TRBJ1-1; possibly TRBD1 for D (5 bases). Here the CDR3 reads CASNKFGGNTEAFF. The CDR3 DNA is TGTGCCAGCAACAAATTCGGGGGGAACACTGAAGCTTTCTTT.